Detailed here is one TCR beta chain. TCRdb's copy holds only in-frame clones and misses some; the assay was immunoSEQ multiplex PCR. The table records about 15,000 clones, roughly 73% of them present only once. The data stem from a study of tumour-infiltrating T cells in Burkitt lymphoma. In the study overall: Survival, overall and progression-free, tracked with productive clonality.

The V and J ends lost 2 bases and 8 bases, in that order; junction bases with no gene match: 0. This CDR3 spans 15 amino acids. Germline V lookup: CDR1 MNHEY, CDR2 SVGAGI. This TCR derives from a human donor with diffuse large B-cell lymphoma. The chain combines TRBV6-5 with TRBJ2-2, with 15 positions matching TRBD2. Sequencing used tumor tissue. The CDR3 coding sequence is TGTGCCAGCAGTTACGGGACTAGCGGGAGGGGGGAGCTGTTTTTT. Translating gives CASSYGTSGRGELFF.